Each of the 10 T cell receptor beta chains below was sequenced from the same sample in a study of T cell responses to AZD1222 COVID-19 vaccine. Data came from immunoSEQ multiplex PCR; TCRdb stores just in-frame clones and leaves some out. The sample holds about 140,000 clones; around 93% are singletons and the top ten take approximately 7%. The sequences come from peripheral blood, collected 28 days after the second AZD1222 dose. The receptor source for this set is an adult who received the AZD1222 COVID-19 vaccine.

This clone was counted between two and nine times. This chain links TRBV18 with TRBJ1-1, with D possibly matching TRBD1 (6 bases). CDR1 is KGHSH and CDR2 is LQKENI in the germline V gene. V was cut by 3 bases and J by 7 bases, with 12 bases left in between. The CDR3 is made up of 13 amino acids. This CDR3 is CASSPHEDSEAFF. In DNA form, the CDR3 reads TGTGCCAGCTCACCGCATGAGGACAGTGAAGCTTTCTTT.

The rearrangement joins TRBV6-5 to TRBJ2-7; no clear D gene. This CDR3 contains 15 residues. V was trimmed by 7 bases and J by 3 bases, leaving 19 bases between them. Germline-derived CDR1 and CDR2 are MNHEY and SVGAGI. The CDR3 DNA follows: TGTGCCAGCACCTCCACCATCTCCTCGAGCTACGAGCAGTACTTC. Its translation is CASTSTISSSYEQYF.

DNA for the CDR3: TGTGCCAGCACCCGCCAGGGGTTTGCTTTCTTT. This sequence encodes CASTRQGFAFF. This chain uses TRBV6-5 with TRBJ1-1; TRBD1 might be the D (6 bases). Per germline, CDR1 MNHEY and CDR2 SVGAGI. V lost 7 bases and J 11 bases, leaving 14 bases between the germline ends. The CDR3 sequence is 11 residues long.

The CDR3 reads CASSLVRSRRQFF. The DNA for the CDR3 is TGTGCCAGCAGTTTAGTCCGCTCACGAAGGCAGTTCTTC. The V and J genes are TRBV27 and TRBJ2-1; no firm D call. Per germline, CDR1 MNHEY and CDR2 SMNVEV (reference sequence). The CDR3 totals 13 residues. Trimming pared 2 bases from V and 12 bases from J, leaving 14 bases between.

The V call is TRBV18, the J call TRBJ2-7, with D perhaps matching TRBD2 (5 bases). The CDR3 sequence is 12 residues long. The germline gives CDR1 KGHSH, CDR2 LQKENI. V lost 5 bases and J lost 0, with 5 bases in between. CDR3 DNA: TGTGCCAGCTCAACTAGCTCCTACGAGCAGTACTTC. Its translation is CASSTSSYEQYF.

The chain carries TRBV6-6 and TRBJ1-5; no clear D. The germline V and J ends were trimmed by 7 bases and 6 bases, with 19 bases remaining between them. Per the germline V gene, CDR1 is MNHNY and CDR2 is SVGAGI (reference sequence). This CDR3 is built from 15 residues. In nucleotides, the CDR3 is TGTGCCAGCACCGACGGGCCCAGGTTGGCTCAGCCCCAGCATTTT. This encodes CASTDGPRLAQPQHF.

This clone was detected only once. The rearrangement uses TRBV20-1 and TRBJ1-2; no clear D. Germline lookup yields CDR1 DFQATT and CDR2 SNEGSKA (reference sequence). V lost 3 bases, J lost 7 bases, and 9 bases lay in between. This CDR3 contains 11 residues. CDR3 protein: CSAREGGGYTF. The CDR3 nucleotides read TGCAGTGCTAGGGAGGGCGGTGGCTACACCTTC.

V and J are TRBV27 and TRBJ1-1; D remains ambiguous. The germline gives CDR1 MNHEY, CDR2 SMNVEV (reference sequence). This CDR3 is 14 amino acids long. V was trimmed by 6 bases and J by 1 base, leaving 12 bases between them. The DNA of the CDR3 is TGTGCCAGCAGGTCACTGACGGAGAACACTGAAGCTTTCTTT. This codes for CASRSLTENTEAFF.

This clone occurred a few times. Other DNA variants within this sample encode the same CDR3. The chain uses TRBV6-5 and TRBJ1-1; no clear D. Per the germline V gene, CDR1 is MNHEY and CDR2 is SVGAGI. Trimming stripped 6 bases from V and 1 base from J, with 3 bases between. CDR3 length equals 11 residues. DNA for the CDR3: TGTGCCAGCAGGGAGAACACTGAAGCTTTCTTT. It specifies CASRENTEAFF.

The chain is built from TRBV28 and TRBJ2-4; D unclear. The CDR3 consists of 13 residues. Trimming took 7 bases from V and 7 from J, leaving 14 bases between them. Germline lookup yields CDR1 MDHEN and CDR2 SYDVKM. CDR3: CASTPPDSNIQYF. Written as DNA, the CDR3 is TGTGCCAGCACCCCCCCAGACTCTAACATTCAGTACTTC. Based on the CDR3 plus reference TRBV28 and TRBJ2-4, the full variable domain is DVKVTQSSRYLVKRTGEKVFLECVQDMDHENMFWYRQDPGLGLRLIYFSYDVKMKEKGDIPEGYSVSREKKERFSLILESASTNQTSMYLCASTPPDSNIQYFGAGTRLSVL.